The text below deals with one T cell receptor (beta chain). Per the authors' pipeline: Amplified reference gene primers provided the basis for estimating nucleated cell counts. Only in-frame clones appear in the TCRdb table, and some are missing; sequencing was by immunoSEQ multiplex PCR. V and J calls and clone size are as listed in that table; D and trimming were resolved from the DNA. The sample records 27,000 or so clones, 80% to 90% being singletons. The data were taken from a study of blood T cell repertoires in COVID-19. Study-wide context: PBMCs, B-cell-depleted T cells, or T cells were the source of the cDNA or gDNA that made up the material.

The CDR3 length is 11 residues. The germline V gene encodes CDR1 MGHDK and CDR2 SYGVNS. J was trimmed by 3 bases and V by 8 bases; bases with no gene match: 1. The TCR originated in a human donor in a cohort sampled during active COVID-19. V gene TRBV25-1 combines with J gene TRBJ2-7; 7 bases align to TRBD2. The specimen was peripheral blood. CDR3 protein: CASWGGYEQYF. CDR3 in DNA: TGTGCCAGCTGGGGGGGCTACGAGCAGTACTTC.